This TCR beta chain was sequenced in a study of memory CD8 T cells in hepatitis C reinfection. This sample's time point: late/post reinfection, 12 to 24 weeks after detection. Sorted cells were sequenced directly ex vivo without any in vitro expansion. The repertoire was sequenced with immunoSEQ multiplex PCR; TCRdb's copy has only in-frame clones and lacks some. The sample includes about 46,000 clones, 89% of them seen just once. This clone was seen a single time. This CDR3 is built from 15 residues. CDR1 SGDLS and CDR2 YYNGEE come from the germline V gene. Trimming took off 7 bases at V and 6 bases at J, with 21 bases between the two ends.

This TCR was recovered from a man aged 18 to 35 with hepatitis C virus infection. The gene calls are TRBV9 and TRBJ2-3; D is possibly TRBD2 (5 bases). Sequencing input: naive CD8+ T cells sorted from blood. DNA for the CDR3: TGTGCCAGCTCCCTTGAGGGCGGAGTGGTCGATACGCAGTATTTT. Translation: CASSLEGGVVDTQYF.